What follows are 12 T cell receptor beta chains derived from one specimen sequenced in a study of CD8+ T cells in alopecia areata. The sequencing template was cDNA reverse transcribed from extracted RNA. Clones were read by immunoSEQ multiplex PCR, and TCRdb kept only the in-frame ones, dropping some. The sample has about 76,000 clones, around 65% seen once. The treatment: oral pan-JAK inhibitor, 5-10 mg twice daily. The material sequenced was CD8+ T cells sorted from blood, taken at week 24, from a patient treated with tofacitinib. The receptors here all came from a human donor with alopecia areata.

Sample share makes this clone large (0.1 to 1%). V is TRBV9 and J is TRBJ2-1; D is ambiguous. The CDR3 covers 15 residues. Trimming removed 4 bases from V and 4 bases from J, with 15 bases in between. Germline CDR1 is SGDLS and CDR2 is YYNGEE. The CDR3 reads CASSSGLVPYNEQFF. The CDR3 nucleotides read TGTGCCAGCAGCTCCGGGTTAGTGCCATACAATGAGCAGTTCTTC.

This clone is labeled as medium-sized (0.01 to 0.1%). The chain couples TRBV11-1 to TRBJ2-7; D is uncertain. CDR1 is SGHAT and CDR2 is FQDESV in the germline V gene (reference sequence). The CDR3 consists of 12 residues. V was cut by 5 bases and J by 3 bases, with 8 bases left in between. This CDR3 reads CASSVANYEQYF. DNA for the CDR3: TGTGCCAGCAGCGTTGCTAACTACGAGCAGTACTTC.

The chain combines TRBV4-3 with TRBJ2-6, with 7 bases lining up with TRBD2. CDR1 is LGHNA and CDR2 is YSLEER in the germline V gene. The CDR3 is 19 residues long. The V and J ends lost 0 bases and 0 bases, in that order; junction bases with no gene match: 8. DNA for the CDR3: TGCGCCAGCAGCCAAGAGGGGAGGGATTTTATCTCTGGGGCCAACGTCCTGACTTTC. Protein sequence: CASSQEGRDFISGANVLTF.

V gene TRBV5-4 combines with J gene TRBJ2-1; D might be TRBD2 (6 bases). V lost 3 bases, J lost 0 bases, and 10 bases lay in between. The CDR3 totals 15 residues. Germline CDR1 is SGHNT and CDR2 is YYREEE (reference sequence). The CDR3: CASSYLASSYNEQFF. The DNA for the CDR3 is TGTGCCAGCAGCTACCTAGCGAGCTCCTACAATGAGCAGTTCTTC.

The chain couples TRBV13 to TRBJ2-2; maybe TRBD2 (6 bases). The germline V gene encodes CDR1 PRHDT and CDR2 FYEKMQ (reference sequence). The V and J ends lost 3 bases and 0 bases respectively, with 8 bases between them. The CDR3 runs to 15 residues. CDR3 in DNA: TGTGCCAGCAGCTTGGGACTCACGAACACCGGGGAGCTGTTTTTT. This translates into CASSLGLTNTGELFF.

CDR3: CASSQVGGDTQYF. As DNA, the CDR3 is TGCGCCAGCAGCCAAGTTGGTGGAGATACGCAGTATTTT. The chain combines TRBV4-1 with TRBJ2-3; D remains ambiguous. Germline V gives CDR1 MGHRA, CDR2 YSYEKL. Trimming cost V 1 base and J 5 bases, with 7 bases left between them. The CDR3 extends over 13 amino acids.

The chain has TRBV30 and TRBJ2-1; 8 bases align to TRBD2. Per germline, CDR1 GTSNPN and CDR2 SVGIG (reference sequence). The CDR3 runs 13 residues. Unmatched junction bases numbered 5, after V lost 4 bases and J lost 6 bases. The CDR3 is CAWNSGGGNEQFF. CDR3 sequence (DNA): TGTGCCTGGAACAGCGGGGGCGGCAATGAGCAGTTCTTC.

The chain has TRBV25-1 and TRBJ2-7, with D possibly being TRBD1 (6 bases). Trimming shortened V by 3 bases and J by 2 bases, and 11 bases separated the two germline ends. The CDR3 is 14 amino acids. Germline V gives CDR1 MGHDK, CDR2 SYGVNS. CDR3 loop: CASSEQGMTYEQYF. The CDR3 DNA sequence: TGTGCCAGCAGTGAGCAGGGGATGACCTACGAGCAGTACTTC.

The chain carries TRBV29-1 and TRBJ2-6; 9 bases are shared with TRBD1. V lost 1 base and J lost 2; bases outside the gene matches: 15. The germline CDR1 and CDR2 sequences are SQVTM and ANQGSEA. The CDR3 contains 20 residues. The CDR3 DNA reads TGCAGCGTTGAAGGGCCCGGACAGGGGACCTCCCCGGCTGGGGCCAACGTCCTGACTTTC. It codes for CSVEGPGQGTSPAGANVLTF.

The chain carries TRBV5-1 and TRBJ2-2, with D tentatively TRBD2 (6 bases). Trimming took off 4 bases at V and 5 bases at J, with 21 bases between the two ends. Looked up from germline, CDR1 is SGHRS and CDR2 is YFSETQ. This CDR3 comprises 17 residues. DNA for the CDR3: TGCGCCAGCAGCCCCGGAGGGTCGTTAATGGGGACCGGGGAGCTGTTTTTT. Translated, it gives CASSPGGSLMGTGELFF.

This chain uses TRBV10-3 with TRBJ2-7, with D possibly matching TRBD1 (6 bases). Germline V CDR1 and CDR2: ENHRY, SYGVKD. The CDR3 contains 16 residues. V lost 4 bases and J 2 bases, leaving 18 bases between the germline ends. The CDR3 coding sequence is TGTGCCATCAGTGCTCCTGGACAGCCGTCCCCCTACGAGCAGTACTTC. It is translated as CAISAPGQPSPYEQYF.

This clone turned up a few times. This chain connects TRBV4-1 to TRBJ2-3, with D perhaps TRBD1 (5 bases). The germline V gene has CDR1 MGHRA and CDR2 YSYEKL. The ends were cut back, 2 bases at V and 5 bases at J, with 11 bases in the middle. This CDR3 region has 14 residues. The CDR3 region is CASSQLDIGDTQYF. The CDR3 DNA is TGCGCCAGCAGCCAACTGGACATTGGAGATACGCAGTATTTT.